This T cell receptor (beta chain) was recorded in a study of response to subunit inactivated influenza vaccine. In germline, CDR1 is LGHNA, CDR2 YSLEER. The ends lost 0 bases at V and 2 bases at J; junction bases unmatched: 6. The CDR3 has 18 residues. TCRdb itself ran the RT-PCR reads through MiXCR, one entry per CDR3 protein. This table has about 540,000 distinct CDR3 sequences, approximately 24% appearing once. A note on this clonotype: The target antigen is unknown.

General study points: Every seasonal influenza vaccination brings in few new T cells, the authors suggested.

The same sample was also used in a study of T cells expressing NK-cell markers. That work states: It was by 5'RACE template switching with UMIs that TCR beta cDNA was made.

The sample in question was CD4+ T cells sorted from PBMCs, obtained 11 to 12 days after vaccination. The genes are TRBV4-3 and TRBJ1-3, with 11 bases that match TRBD1. This clonotype was sampled from a middle-aged man who received an inactivated influenza vaccine. DNA of the CDR3: TGCGCCAGCAGCCAAGATCTCGGGACAGGGGGAACTGGAAACACCATATATTTT. It encodes CASSQDLGTGGTGNTIYF.